Shown below are 23 T cell receptor beta chains from a single sample sequenced in a study of shared T cell receptors in the human thymus. Profiling relied on immunoSEQ multiplex PCR, and the TCRdb table lists in-frame clones only, not all of them. The sample contains hundreds of thousands of clones, roughly 94% of which appear only once. The sequenced sample was thymocytes. The source is a human donor.

This sequence joins TRBV5-8 and TRBJ2-7; perhaps TRBD1 as D (6 bases). The CDR3 is made up of 15 amino acids. Germline V lookup: CDR1 SGHTS, CDR2 YDEGEE. V lost 0 bases and J 4 bases, leaving 14 bases between the germline ends. CDR3 residues: CASSLVLNRAYEQYF. The CDR3 DNA is TGTGCCAGCAGCTTGGTACTCAACAGGGCGTACGAGCAGTACTTC.

The rearrangement uses TRBV2 and TRBJ2-1; D is unresolved. CDR3 length equals 11 residues. Trimming took 8 bases from V and 11 from J, leaving 13 bases between them. Germline V gene data show CDR1 as SNHLY and CDR2 as FYNNEI. The DNA for the CDR3 is TGTGCCAGCTGGGTTTCTCCCCAGCAGTTCTTC. Its protein is CASWVSPQQFF.

The gene calls are TRBV20-1 and TRBJ1-2; D call uncertain. CDR1 is DFQATT and CDR2 is SNEGSKA in the germline V gene (reference sequence). CDR3 length: 9 residues. Deletions cut 6 bases from V and 8 bases from J, with 7 bases between. DNA of the CDR3: TGCAGTGCCATGTGGGGCTACACCTTC. Protein: CSAMWGYTF.

The V and J genes are TRBV7-8 and TRBJ1-3, with D unresolved. V was pared by 1 base and J by 0 bases, with 10 bases between. Germline CDR1 SGHVS, CDR2 FQNEAQ. The CDR3 length is 16 residues. Written as DNA, the CDR3 is TGTGCCAGCAGCTTAGGTCCCGTATCCTCTGGAAACACCATATATTTT. Translation gives CASSLGPVSSGNTIYF.

This clone was seen a single time. V and J are TRBV28 and TRBJ1-5, with 9 bases aligning to TRBD1. The junction had 16 bases not matched to a gene; V was cut back by 5 bases and J by 2 bases. CDR3 length: 19 amino acids. Germline V lookup: CDR1 MDHEN, CDR2 SYDVKM. CDR3 amino acids: CASSDPGTGKKLGNQPQHF. The CDR3 region has the DNA TGTGCCAGCAGTGACCCCGGGACAGGGAAGAAATTAGGCAATCAGCCCCAGCATTTT.

The J gene is TRBJ1-1, the V gene TRBV7-2, with TRBD1 matching over 10 bases. Per the germline V gene, CDR1 is SGHTA and CDR2 is FQGNSA. There are 16 residues in the CDR3. Unmatched junction bases numbered 6, after V lost 1 base and J lost 4 bases. In DNA, the CDR3 is TGTGCCAGCAGCTTAGTAGGGGACAGGGGCGCCACTGAAGCTTTCTTT. Its protein product is CASSLVGDRGATEAFF.

The V gene is TRBV7-8, the J gene TRBJ2-3, with 10 nucleotides matching TRBD1. From germline, CDR1 is SGHVS and CDR2 FQNEAQ. This CDR3 spans 16 amino acids. The V segment lost 6 bases and the J segment 3 bases; nucleotides outside the gene matches: 9. The CDR3 protein is CASRGKTGGKTDTQYF. The CDR3, as DNA: TGTGCCAGCAGGGGCAAGACAGGGGGCAAGACAGATACGCAGTATTTT.

The chain joins TRBV28 to TRBJ2-2; 7 positions agree with TRBD1. V dropped 6 bases and J dropped 1; count of bases not matched to a gene: 8. Germline lookup yields CDR1 MDHEN and CDR2 SYDVKM. The CDR3 runs 16 residues. The CDR3 region has the DNA TGTGCCAGCAGCCCCTTTCGGGACAGGAACACCGGGGAGCTGTTTTTT. Translated: CASSPFRDRNTGELFF.

This clone was picked up one time. The genes are TRBV27 and TRBJ2-7; D unclear. With 9 bases removed from V and 3 bases from J, the gap between germline ends came to 12 bases. The CDR3 runs 12 residues. Germline CDR1 is MNHEY and CDR2 is SMNVEV (reference sequence). The CDR3 nucleotides are TGTGCCAGACGAGTCCTGGGCTACGAGCAGTACTTC. Translating it yields CARRVLGYEQYF.

This clone was counted once. The rearrangement joins TRBV28 to TRBJ2-7; maybe TRBD1 (5 bases). V dropped 3 bases and J dropped 2 bases, with 11 bases sitting between them. This CDR3 comprises 14 residues. Germline loops: CDR1 MDHEN, CDR2 SYDVKM. The chain's CDR3 is CASSFRALAYEQYF. In DNA, the CDR3 is TGTGCCAGCAGTTTCAGGGCGCTAGCCTACGAGCAGTACTTC.

This clone appeared once. The rearrangement links TRBV29-1 to TRBJ2-1; 7 bases match TRBD2. CDR3 length equals 14 residues. Germline lookup yields CDR1 SQVTM and CDR2 ANQGSEA. Germline trimming cut 6 bases from V and 0 bases from J; bases unmatched to any gene: 5. CDR3: CSVGLPRSYNEQFF. In DNA form, the CDR3 reads TGCAGCGTGGGACTACCTCGCTCCTACAATGAGCAGTTCTTC.

The rearrangement links TRBV10-3 to TRBJ2-7, with TRBD2 matching over 7 bases. Germline V CDR1 and CDR2: ENHRY, SYGVKD. V gave up 0 bases and J gave up 5 bases; unmatched junction bases: 10. CDR3 size: 16 residues. CDR3 DNA sequence: TGTGCCATCAGTGAGTCAGCGCGCGGGAGAAAGAACGAGCAGTACTTC. This sequence encodes CAISESARGRKNEQYF.

This CDR3 is CASSETLQQNTEAFF. The CDR3 bases are TGTGCCAGCAGTGAGACCTTGCAGCAGAACACTGAAGCTTTCTTT. The chain employs TRBV6-1 and TRBJ1-1; D uncertain. Trimming took 3 bases from V and 1 from J, leaving 12 bases between them. This CDR3 spans 15 amino acids. CDR1 is MNHNS, CDR2 SASEGT, per germline.

The V call is TRBV28, the J call TRBJ1-1, with D tentatively TRBD1 (6 bases). The V and J ends lost 7 bases and 3 bases respectively, with 12 bases between them. This CDR3 has 13 amino acids. Germline V gene sequence: CDR1 MDHEN, CDR2 SYDVKM. CDR3 bases: TGTGCCAGCATAGGTCAGGGGCACACTGAAGCTTTCTTT. The encoded protein is CASIGQGHTEAFF. Variable domain in full (rest from reference TRBV28 and TRBJ1-1): DVKVTQSSRYLVKRTGEKVFLECVQDMDHENMFWYRQDPGLGLRLIYFSYDVKMKEKGDIPEGYSVSREKKERFSLILESASTNQTSMYLCASIGQGHTEAFFGQGTRLTVV.

The chain joins TRBV5-5 to TRBJ1-5, with a weak D call TRBD1 (6 bases). The V gene lost 4 bases and the J gene lost 4 bases, with 15 bases spanning the gap. This CDR3 spans 15 amino acids. Germline values: CDR1 SGHKS, CDR2 YYEKEE (reference sequence). The CDR3 nucleotides read TGTGCCAGCAGCCCCGGGACAACTATAAATCAGCCCCAGCATTTT. It yields the protein CASSPGTTINQPQHF.

With regard to this clone: The sample contains more than one DNA sequence encoding this CDR3. This chain links TRBV9 with TRBJ2-3, with D hard to call. The CDR3 runs to 11 residues. The germline V gene has CDR1 SGDLS and CDR2 YYNGEE. Trimming left V 0 bases short and J 6 bases short, with 2 bases between. CDR3 sequence: CASSVADTQYF. CDR3 coding DNA: TGTGCCAGCAGCGTAGCCGATACGCAGTATTTT.

The V call is TRBV28, the J call TRBJ2-5, with TRBD2 identical over 10 bases. This CDR3 is built from 17 residues. The germline gives CDR1 MDHEN, CDR2 SYDVKM. The trim removed 2 bases at V and 2 bases at J, leaving 8 bases unmatched. CDR3 DNA sequence: TGTGCCAGCAGTTTAGGACTAGCGGCCCCGGGGCAAGAGACCCAGTACTTC. It yields the protein CASSLGLAAPGQETQYF.

This chain uses TRBV2 with TRBJ1-2; 9 nucleotides line up with TRBD1. The germline V gene has CDR1 SNHLY and CDR2 FYNNEI. The CDR3 spans 13 residues. Trimming removed 3 bases from V and 8 bases from J; junction bases left unmatched: 4. CDR3: CASSDTGGGGYTF. CDR3 DNA: TGTGCCAGCAGTGATACAGGGGGCGGAGGCTACACCTTC.

The CDR3 loop reads CASSPGAGSSYEQYF. In DNA form, the CDR3 reads TGTGCCAGCAGCCCCGGGGCAGGGAGCTCCTACGAGCAGTACTTC. The chain links TRBV11-3 to TRBJ2-7; D is tentatively TRBD1 or TRBD2 (5 bases each). The germline V gene encodes CDR1 SGHNT and CDR2 YENEEA. The V end was cut by 5 bases, the J end by 0 bases, with 14 bases between. The CDR3 consists of 15 residues.

V usage is TRBV11-2 and J usage is TRBJ2-7, with TRBD2 identical over 8 bases. CDR1 SGHAT and CDR2 FQNNGV come from the germline V gene. There are 19 residues in the CDR3. The junction had 16 bases not matched to a gene; V was cut back by 1 base and J by 2 bases. CDR3 in DNA: TGTGCCAGCAGCTTAGCGACGGGACTAGAAATCCCCCTTACCTACGAGCAGTACTTC. Amino acids: CASSLATGLEIPLTYEQYF.

The chain joins TRBV28 to TRBJ2-2; TRBD2 matches at 8 bases. The germline CDR1 and CDR2 sequences are MDHEN and SYDVKM. V shed 7 bases, J shed 0 bases, and the junction held 13 bases outside the gene matches. The CDR3 contains 18 residues. CDR3 residues: CASNPERGMNTNTGELFF. The CDR3 DNA reads as TGTGCCAGCAACCCCGAGCGGGGGATGAACACGAACACCGGGGAGCTGTTTTTT.

This clone appeared a single time. The J gene is TRBJ2-2, the V gene TRBV27, with 7 bases that match TRBD1. The CDR3 length is 17 residues. V shed 1 base, J shed 7 bases, and the junction held 12 bases outside the gene matches. Germline CDR1 and CDR2: MNHEY and SMNVEV (reference sequence). The CDR3 bases are TGTGCCAGCAGTTTATTTCGGACAGGCGAATCTGACGGGGAGCTGTTTTTT. This sequence encodes CASSLFRTGESDGELFF.

V and J are TRBV14 and TRBJ2-2; D is perhaps TRBD2 (5 bases). Per germline, CDR1 SGHDN and CDR2 FVKESK. V was pared by 0 bases and J by 0 bases, with 8 bases between. The CDR3 runs 16 residues. The CDR3 bases are TGTGCCAGCAGCCAAGAGTGGAGGACGAACACCGGGGAGCTGTTTTTT. This gives the protein CASSQEWRTNTGELFF.